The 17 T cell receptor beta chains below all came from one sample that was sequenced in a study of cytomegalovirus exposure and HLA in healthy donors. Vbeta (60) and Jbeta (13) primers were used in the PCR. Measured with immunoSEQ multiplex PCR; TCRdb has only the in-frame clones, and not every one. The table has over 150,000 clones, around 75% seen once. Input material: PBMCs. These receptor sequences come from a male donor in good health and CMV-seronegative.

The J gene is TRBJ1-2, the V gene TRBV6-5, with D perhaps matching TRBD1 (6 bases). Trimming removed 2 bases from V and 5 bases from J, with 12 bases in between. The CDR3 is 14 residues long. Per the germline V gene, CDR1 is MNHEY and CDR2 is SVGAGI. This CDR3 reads CASSYQQGWYGYTF. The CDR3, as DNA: TGTGCCAGCAGTTACCAGCAGGGGTGGTATGGCTACACCTTC.

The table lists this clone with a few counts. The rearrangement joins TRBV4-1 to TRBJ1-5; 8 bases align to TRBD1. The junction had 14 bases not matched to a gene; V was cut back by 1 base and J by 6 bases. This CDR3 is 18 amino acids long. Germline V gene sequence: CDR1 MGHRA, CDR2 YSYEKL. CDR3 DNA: TGCGCCAGCAGCCAAGTGAGTTTTATTCAGGGGGCAGGTCAGCCCCAGCATTTT. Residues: CASSQVSFIQGAGQPQHF.

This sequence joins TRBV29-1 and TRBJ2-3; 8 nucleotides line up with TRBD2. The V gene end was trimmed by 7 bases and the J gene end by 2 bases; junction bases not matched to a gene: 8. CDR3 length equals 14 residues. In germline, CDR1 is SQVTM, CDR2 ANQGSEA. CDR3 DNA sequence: TGCAGCGCTGGCAGCGGGAGTCTCACAGATACGCAGTATTTT. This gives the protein CSAGSGSLTDTQYF.

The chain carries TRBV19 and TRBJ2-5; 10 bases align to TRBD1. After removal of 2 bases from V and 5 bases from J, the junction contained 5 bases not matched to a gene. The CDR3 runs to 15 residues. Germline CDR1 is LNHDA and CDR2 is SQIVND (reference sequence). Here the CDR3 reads CASSILTGGAETQYF. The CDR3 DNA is TGTGCCAGTAGTATATTGACAGGGGGCGCCGAGACCCAGTACTTC.

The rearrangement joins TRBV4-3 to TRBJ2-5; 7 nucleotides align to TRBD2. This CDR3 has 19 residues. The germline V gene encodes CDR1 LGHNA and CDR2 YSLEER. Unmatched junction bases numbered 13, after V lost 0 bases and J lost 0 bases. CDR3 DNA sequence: TGCGCCAGCAGCCAAGATTACATTGGCGGGAGAAATTACCAAGAGACCCAGTACTTC. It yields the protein CASSQDYIGGRNYQETQYF.

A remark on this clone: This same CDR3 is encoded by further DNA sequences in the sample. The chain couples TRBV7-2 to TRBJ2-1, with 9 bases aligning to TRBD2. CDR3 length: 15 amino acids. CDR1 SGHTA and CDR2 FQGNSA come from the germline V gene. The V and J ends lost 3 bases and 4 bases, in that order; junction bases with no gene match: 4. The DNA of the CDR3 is TGTGCCAGCAGCTTGGCGGGAGGGCCTTACAATGAGCAGTTCTTC. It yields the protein CASSLAGGPYNEQFF.

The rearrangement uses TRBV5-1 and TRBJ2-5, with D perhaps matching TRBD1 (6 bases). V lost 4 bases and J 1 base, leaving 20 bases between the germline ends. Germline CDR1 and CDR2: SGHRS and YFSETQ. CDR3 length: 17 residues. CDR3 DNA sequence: TGCGCCAGCAGCCAACCGACGGACAGTGGAGGCCAAGAGACCCAGTACTTC. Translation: CASSQPTDSGGQETQYF.

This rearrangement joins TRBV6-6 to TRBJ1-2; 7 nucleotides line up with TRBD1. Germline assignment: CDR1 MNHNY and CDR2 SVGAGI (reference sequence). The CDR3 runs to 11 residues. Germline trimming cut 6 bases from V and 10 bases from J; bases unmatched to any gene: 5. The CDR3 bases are TGTGCCAGCAGAGACAGGGTAGACTACACCTTC. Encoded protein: CASRDRVDYTF.

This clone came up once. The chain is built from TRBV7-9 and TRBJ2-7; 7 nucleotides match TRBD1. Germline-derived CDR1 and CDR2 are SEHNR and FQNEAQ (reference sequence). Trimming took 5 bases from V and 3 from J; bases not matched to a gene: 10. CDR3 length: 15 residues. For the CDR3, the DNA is TGTGCCAGCAGCACCCGACAGGGAAGGCACTACGAGCAGTACTTC. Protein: CASSTRQGRHYEQYF.

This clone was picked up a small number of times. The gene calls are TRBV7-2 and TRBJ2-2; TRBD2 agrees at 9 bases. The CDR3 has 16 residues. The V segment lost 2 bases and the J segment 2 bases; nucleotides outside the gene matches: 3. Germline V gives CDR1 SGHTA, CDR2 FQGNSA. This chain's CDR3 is CASSLILAGNTGELFF. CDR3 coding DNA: TGTGCCAGCAGCTTAATTCTAGCGGGAAACACCGGGGAGCTGTTTTTT.

CDR3 coding DNA: TGTGCCACCAGCAGAGGGTTGGGACAGGGTGGTGAGACCCAGTACTTC. This codes for CATSRGLGQGGETQYF. This chain uses TRBV15 with TRBJ2-5, with 9 bases lining up with TRBD1. Germline-derived CDR1 and CDR2 are LNHNV and YYDKDF (reference sequence). The V and J ends lost 1 base and 5 bases, in that order; junction bases with no gene match: 8. The CDR3 has 16 amino acids.

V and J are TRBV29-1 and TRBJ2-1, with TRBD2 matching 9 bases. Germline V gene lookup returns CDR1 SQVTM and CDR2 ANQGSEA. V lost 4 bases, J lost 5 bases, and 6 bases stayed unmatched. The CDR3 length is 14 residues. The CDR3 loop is CSVVAGGPHNEQFF. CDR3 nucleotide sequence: TGCAGCGTTGTGGCGGGGGGGCCCCACAATGAGCAGTTCTTC.

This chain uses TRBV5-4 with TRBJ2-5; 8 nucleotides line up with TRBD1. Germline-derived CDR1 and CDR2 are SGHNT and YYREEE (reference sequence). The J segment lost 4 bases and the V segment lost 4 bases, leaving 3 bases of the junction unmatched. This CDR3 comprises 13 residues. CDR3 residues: CASSPDRAETQYF. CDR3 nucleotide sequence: TGTGCCAGCAGCCCGGACAGGGCAGAGACCCAGTACTTC.

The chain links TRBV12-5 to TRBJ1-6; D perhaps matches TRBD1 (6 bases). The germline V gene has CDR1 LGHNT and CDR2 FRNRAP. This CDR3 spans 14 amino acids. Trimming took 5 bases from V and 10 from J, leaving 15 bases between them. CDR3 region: CASGKTGLNSPLHF. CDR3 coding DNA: TGTGCTAGTGGTAAGACAGGACTTAACTCACCCCTCCACTTT.

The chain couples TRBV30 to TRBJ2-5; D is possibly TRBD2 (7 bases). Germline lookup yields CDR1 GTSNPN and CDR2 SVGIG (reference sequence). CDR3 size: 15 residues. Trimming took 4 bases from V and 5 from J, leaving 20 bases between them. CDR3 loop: CAWTRGGAGQETQYF. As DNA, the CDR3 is TGTGCCTGGACTAGGGGGGGCGCTGGGCAGGAGACCCAGTACTTC.

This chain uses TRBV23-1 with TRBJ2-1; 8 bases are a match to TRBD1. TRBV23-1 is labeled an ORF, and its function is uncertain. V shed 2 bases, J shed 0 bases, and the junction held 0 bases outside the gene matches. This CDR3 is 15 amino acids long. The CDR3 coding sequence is TGCGCCAGCAGTCAACAGGGGGCCTCCTACAATGAGCAGTTCTTC. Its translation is CASSQQGASYNEQFF.

CDR3 protein: CASRGQGAEQYF. The CDR3 coding sequence is TGTGCCAGCAGGGGACAGGGTGCCGAGCAGTACTTC. The V gene is TRBV6-5, the J gene TRBJ2-7, with 9 bases aligning to TRBD1. The CDR3 length is 12 residues. CDR1 is MNHEY, CDR2 SVGAGI, per germline. V was clipped by 6 bases and J by 6 bases; unmatched bases: 3.